The 30 T cell receptor beta chains listed next were all sequenced from one sample in a study of blood T cell repertoires in COVID-19. The method was immunoSEQ multiplex PCR; TCRdb's version includes in-frame clones alone and lacks a portion of them. The repertoire includes more than 110,000 clones, 88% of them detected once, and under 12% sits in the top ten. The specimen sequenced was peripheral blood. The receptors come from a man in his forties or fifties with active or convalescent COVID-19.

The chain combines TRBV6-5 with TRBJ1-2; 8 nucleotides match TRBD1. Looked up from germline, CDR1 is MNHEY and CDR2 is SVGAGI. The V and J ends lost 5 bases and 3 bases, in that order; junction bases with no gene match: 2. CDR3 size: 13 residues. CDR3 nucleotides: TGTGCCAGCAGTCAGACAGGGGACTATGGCTACACCTTC. This codes for CASSQTGDYGYTF.

This clone has a handful of counts. The rearrangement uses TRBV13 and TRBJ1-1; the D gene is possibly TRBD1 (5 bases). Germline values: CDR1 PRHDT, CDR2 FYEKMQ (reference sequence). The CDR3 totals 16 residues. Between the trimmed V and J ends, which lost 4 bases and 1 base, there was a span of 16 bases. The CDR3 region is CASSSDRQRPNTEAFF. The CDR3 region has the DNA TGTGCCAGCAGCTCAGATAGACAGAGACCGAACACTGAAGCTTTCTTT.

The J gene is TRBJ2-7, the V gene TRBV15; no reliable D call. Germline values: CDR1 LNHNV, CDR2 YYDKDF (reference sequence). The CDR3 runs to 14 residues. V gave up 5 bases and J gave up 6 bases, with 17 bases separating them. CDR3 coding DNA: TGTGCCACCAGCTACGAAGGAGCCGTCGTCGAGCAGTACTTC. This translates into CATSYEGAVVEQYF.

CDR3 in amino acids: CASSFLNGVGNQPQHF. The CDR3 region has the DNA TGTGCCAGCAGTTTTCTTAACGGAGTCGGCAATCAGCCCCAGCATTTT. J is TRBJ1-5 and V is TRBV28; D not resolved. V shed 3 bases and J shed 2 bases, with 14 bases lying between them. CDR3 length: 16 amino acids. CDR1 and CDR2 from the germline V gene are MDHEN and SYDVKM.

This rearrangement joins TRBV27 to TRBJ2-1; TRBD2 might be the D (6 bases). Germline assignment: CDR1 MNHEY and CDR2 SMNVEV (reference sequence). CDR3 size: 19 residues. V gave up 6 bases and J gave up 1 base, with 25 bases separating them. The CDR3 protein is CASRRNRDSKNFSYNEQFF. In DNA form, the CDR3 reads TGTGCCAGCAGGCGTAACCGGGACTCCAAGAACTTTTCCTACAATGAGCAGTTCTTC.

V usage is TRBV24-1 and J usage is TRBJ2-1; tentatively, D is TRBD2 (7 bases). The CDR3 is 17 residues long. The ends were cut back, 5 bases at V and 8 bases at J, with 24 bases in the middle. CDR1 and CDR2 (germline): KGHDR, SFDVKD. This CDR3 is CATSARSGTPGRDEQFF. CDR3 nucleotides: TGTGCCACCAGTGCTCGCTCCGGGACACCGGGGAGGGATGAGCAGTTCTTC.

The chain has TRBV15 and TRBJ2-5, with a tentative D call TRBD1 (5 bases). CDR1 and CDR2 from the germline V gene are LNHNV and YYDKDF (reference sequence). The CDR3 loop spans 16 amino acids. Trimming shortened V by 0 bases and J by 7 bases, and 18 bases separated the two germline ends. The CDR3 sequence is CATSRDGFSRAGTQYF. CDR3 nucleotide sequence: TGTGCCACCAGCAGAGATGGTTTCAGCAGGGCAGGGACCCAGTACTTC.

The chain is built from TRBV29-1 and TRBJ1-2, with 8 bases fitting TRBD1. The V gene's germline CDR1 is SQVTM and CDR2 ANQGSEA. The CDR3 contains 13 residues. V lost 3 bases to trimming and J lost 6 bases; unmatched junction nucleotides: 6. The CDR3 here is CSVELRQGNGYTF. The CDR3 nucleotides read TGCAGCGTTGAGTTGAGACAGGGGAATGGCTACACCTTC.

The chain joins TRBV11-2 to TRBJ2-6, with a weak D call TRBD1 (5 bases). Per germline, CDR1 SGHAT and CDR2 FQNNGV. V shed 3 bases and J shed 0 bases, with 18 bases lying between them. There are 19 residues in the CDR3. The CDR3 bases are TGTGCCAGCAGCTTGGAGCAGGGTGTGGGGAACTCTGGGGCCAACGTCCTGACTTTC. Amino acids: CASSLEQGVGNSGANVLTF. The full variable domain, completed using reference TRBV11-2 and TRBJ2-6, is EAGVAQSPRYKIIEKRQSVAFWCNPISGHATLYWYQQILGQGPKLLIQFQNNGVVDDSQLPKDRFSAERLKGVDSTLKIQPAKLEDSAVYLCASSLEQGVGNSGANVLTFGAGSRLTVL.

This clone was observed once. The chain carries TRBV6-5 and TRBJ1-2; 7 nucleotides agree with TRBD1. This CDR3 comprises 13 residues. Germline V CDR1 and CDR2: MNHEY, SVGAGI. V lost 5 bases and J lost 8; bases outside the gene matches: 8. CDR3 sequence (DNA): TGTGCCAGCAGTCCGTGGGACAGAGGCGGCTACACCTTC. It yields the protein CASSPWDRGGYTF.

The rearrangement uses TRBV6-1 and TRBJ2-3, with 8 bases lining up with TRBD2. The junction had 8 bases not matched to a gene; V was cut back by 1 base and J by 2 bases. There are 17 residues in the CDR3. Germline loops: CDR1 MNHNS, CDR2 SASEGT. DNA of the CDR3: TGTGCCAGCAGTGAAGGGTTAGCGGGACCTCCCACAGATACGCAGTATTTT. Its protein product is CASSEGLAGPPTDTQYF.

Concerning this clone itself: One end of the junction is discordant with germline, which a read error may explain. J is TRBJ2-7 and V is TRBV11-2; 11 bases fit TRBD2. Germline CDR1 is SGHAT and CDR2 is FQNNGV. The CDR3 consists of 14 residues. In DNA form, the CDR3 reads TGTGCCAGCAGGTTAGCGGGAGGGCCCCACGAGCAGTACTTC. This sequence encodes CASRLAGGPHEQYF.

The J gene is TRBJ1-4, the V gene TRBV5-1; D is unresolved. V was clipped by 3 bases and J by 0 bases, with 6 bases between them. Germline CDR1 reads SGHRS; CDR2 reads YFSETQ. The CDR3 covers 14 residues. DNA of the CDR3: TGCGCCAGCAGCTCGAGTGCAACTAATGAAAAACTGTTTTTT. Protein product: CASSSSATNEKLFF.

This rearrangement joins TRBV27 to TRBJ2-2; tentative D call: TRBD2 (6 bases). The germline CDR1 and CDR2 sequences are MNHEY and SMNVEV (reference sequence). V was cut by 5 bases and J by 1 base, with 14 bases left in between. This CDR3 comprises 16 residues. CDR3: CASSATGAKNTGELFF. The CDR3 DNA reads TGTGCCAGCAGTGCAACGGGAGCGAAGAACACCGGGGAGCTGTTTTTT.

This clone turned up a few times. The chain joins TRBV6-5 to TRBJ2-7; 8 bases match TRBD2. V shed 6 bases and J 2 bases; nucleotides not matched to a gene: 3. Germline CDR1 MNHEY, CDR2 SVGAGI. This CDR3 region has 13 residues. The CDR3 reads CASSPRGAYEQYF. The DNA for the CDR3 is TGTGCCAGCAGCCCGCGGGGGGCCTACGAGCAGTACTTC.

Only one count was recorded for this clone. The DNA of the CDR3 is TGTGCCAGCTGGCAGGGGGCCGTTAACTATGGCTACACCTTC. Translating it yields CASWQGAVNYGYTF. The chain is built from TRBV6-5 and TRBJ1-2; 8 bases fit TRBD1. The CDR3 totals 14 residues. CDR1 is MNHEY and CDR2 is SVGAGI in the germline V gene. The V and J ends lost 8 bases and 1 base, in that order; junction bases with no gene match: 6.

Concerning this clone: Germline and junction disagree at one end, which may indicate a read error. The chain joins TRBV28 to TRBJ1-5; TRBD1 agrees at 8 bases. Germline values: CDR1 MDHEN, CDR2 SYDVKM. The CDR3 totals 15 residues. The CDR3 here is CASSLYGQGNQPQHF. The CDR3 DNA reads TGTGCCAGCAGCTTATACGGACAGGGAAATCAGCCCCAGCATTTT.

V usage is TRBV7-2 and J usage is TRBJ2-3; the D gene is possibly TRBD1 (6 bases). CDR3 size: 14 residues. Germline V gene lookup returns CDR1 SGHTA and CDR2 FQGNSA. V lost 7 bases and J lost 0, with 11 bases in between. The CDR3 region has the DNA TGTGCCAGCAAACGGACAGTTAGCACAGATACGCAGTATTTT. This encodes CASKRTVSTDTQYF.

This clone was found a few times. This chain links TRBV6-6 with TRBJ1-4; TRBD1 is a possible D gene (6 bases). The CDR3 is made up of 12 amino acids. Germline V gene sequence: CDR1 MNHNY, CDR2 SVGAGI (reference sequence). V shed 5 bases and J shed 8 bases, with 9 bases lying between them. The CDR3 is CASSAGVEKLFF. CDR3 sequence (DNA): TGTGCCAGCAGTGCAGGGGTGGAAAAACTGTTTTTT.

The chain couples TRBV30 to TRBJ1-3; D might be TRBD1 (5 bases). Looked up from germline, CDR1 is GTSNPN and CDR2 is SVGIG (reference sequence). Trimming pared 7 bases from V and 3 bases from J, leaving 19 bases between. CDR3 length: 15 amino acids. In nucleotides, the CDR3 is TGTGCCTCTGGGAAATTCAGGGACTTTGGAAACACCATATATTTT. It codes for CASGKFRDFGNTIYF. Supplemented by reference TRBV30 and TRBJ1-3, the full variable domain reads SQTIHQWPATLVQPVGSPLSLECTVEGTSNPNLYWYRQAAGRGLQLLFYSVGIGQISSEVPQNLSASRPQDRQFILSSKKLLLSDSGFYLCASGKFRDFGNTIYFGEGSWLTVV.

The chain uses TRBV2 and TRBJ2-7; D may be TRBD1 (5 bases). The CDR3 sequence is 15 residues long. With 4 bases removed from V and 2 bases from J, the gap between germline ends came to 15 bases. Germline assignment: CDR1 SNHLY and CDR2 FYNNEI. The CDR3 coding sequence is TGTGCCAGCAGTGCAGGGTCCCTACCGGCCTACGAGCAGTACTTC. Translated: CASSAGSLPAYEQYF. Full variable domain (missing parts from reference TRBV2 and TRBJ2-7): EPEVTQTPSHQVTQMGQEVILRCVPISNHLYFYWYRQILGQKVEFLVSFYNNEISEKSEIFDDQFSVERPDGSNFTLKIRSTKLEDSAMYFCASSAGSLPAYEQYFGPGTRLTVT.

V gene TRBV25-1 combines with J gene TRBJ2-2, with 8 bases matching TRBD2. Germline V gene sequence: CDR1 MGHDK, CDR2 SYGVNS. The CDR3 spans 17 residues. V lost 0 bases, J lost 6 bases, and 9 bases stayed unmatched. CDR3 residues: CASSEYSGGPGAGELFF. CDR3 DNA sequence: TGTGCCAGCAGTGAATACTCGGGAGGGCCGGGGGCCGGGGAGCTGTTTTTT.

This clone was picked up one time. The chain links TRBV28 to TRBJ1-5; D is ambiguous. CDR3 length: 14 amino acids. The V and J ends lost 2 bases and 3 bases respectively, with 8 bases between them. The germline gives CDR1 MDHEN, CDR2 SYDVKM. As DNA, the CDR3 is TGTGCCAGCAGTTTAACCCAGAACAATCAGCCCCAGCATTTT. Translating it yields CASSLTQNNQPQHF.

This clone was counted only a few times. The chain employs TRBV5-1 and TRBJ1-1; possible D gene TRBD1, 6 bases. The CDR3 totals 15 residues. V lost 4 bases, J lost 0 bases, and 13 bases lay in between. From germline, CDR1 is SGHRS and CDR2 YFSETQ. CDR3 sequence (DNA): TGCGCCAGCAGCCTCAGGACAGAAATGAACACTGAAGCTTTCTTT. Its translation: CASSLRTEMNTEAFF.

The sample holds many counts of this clone. The rearrangement links TRBV5-5 to TRBJ1-2, with D perhaps TRBD1 (5 bases). The germline CDR1 and CDR2 sequences are SGHKS and YYEKEE (reference sequence). The germline V and J ends were trimmed by 1 base and 1 base, with 17 bases remaining between them. This CDR3 has 17 amino acids. The CDR3 nucleotides are TGTGCCAGCAGCTTGATAACGTGGGGCAAGGATAACTATGGCTACACCTTC. It encodes CASSLITWGKDNYGYTF.

This chain uses TRBV9 with TRBJ1-3; a possible D gene is TRBD1 (5 bases). The germline V gene has CDR1 SGDLS and CDR2 YYNGEE. CDR3 length: 15 amino acids. Trimming removed 3 bases at V and 1 base at J, with 11 bases between. CDR3 region: CASSGAGKSGNTIYF. In nucleotides, the CDR3 is TGTGCCAGCAGCGGGGCAGGGAAATCTGGAAACACCATATATTTT. The full variable domain, in which reference TRBV9 and TRBJ1-3 provide the parts outside the CDR3, is DSGVTQTPKHLITATGQRVTLRCSPRSGDLSVYWYQQSLDQGLQFLIQYYNGEERAKGNILERFSAQQFPDLHSELNLSSLELGDSALYFCASSGAGKSGNTIYFGEGSWLTVV.

The chain joins TRBV15 to TRBJ1-3; D might be TRBD1 (6 bases). From germline, CDR1 is LNHNV and CDR2 YYDKDF (reference sequence). V dropped 3 bases and J dropped 5 bases, with 20 bases sitting between them. The CDR3 sequence is 17 residues long. The CDR3 spells CATSSATGKVRRNTIYF. CDR3 nucleotides: TGTGCCACCAGCAGCGCTACAGGGAAAGTCCGGAGAAACACCATATATTTT.

This clone was picked up one time. V usage is TRBV19 and J usage is TRBJ1-1; D is unclear. Trimming took off 3 bases at V and 2 bases at J, with 10 bases between the two ends. There are 14 residues in the CDR3. Germline loops: CDR1 LNHDA, CDR2 SQIVND (reference sequence). The DNA of the CDR3 is TGTGCCAGTAGTATCTTGCGGGATAACACTGAAGCTTTCTTT. Amino acid sequence: CASSILRDNTEAFF.

Concerning this clone itself: Distinct nucleotide sequences in the sample also encode this CDR3. The chain combines TRBV28 with TRBJ1-5; D not certain. With 6 bases removed from V and 4 bases from J, the gap between germline ends came to 4 bases. The CDR3 extends over 11 amino acids. Germline values: CDR1 MDHEN, CDR2 SYDVKM. In DNA, the CDR3 is TGTGCCAGCAGCGGGAATCAGCCCCAGCATTTT. Its protein product is CASSGNQPQHF. The full variable domain, rest sourced from reference TRBV28 and TRBJ1-5, is DVKVTQSSRYLVKRTGEKVFLECVQDMDHENMFWYRQDPGLGLRLIYFSYDVKMKEKGDIPEGYSVSREKKERFSLILESASTNQTSMYLCASSGNQPQHFGDGTRLSIL.

The chain uses TRBV5-5 and TRBJ1-2, with a tentative D call TRBD1 (5 bases). Trimming shortened V by 4 bases and J by 8 bases, and 18 bases separated the two germline ends. The CDR3 loop spans 14 amino acids. Germline assignment: CDR1 SGHKS and CDR2 YYEKEE (reference sequence). The chain's CDR3 is CASSIPGGPRGYTF. For the CDR3, the DNA is TGTGCCAGCAGCATCCCGGGGGGTCCGAGGGGCTACACCTTC.